This T cell receptor (beta chain) was profiled in a study of T-cell memory formation after mild COVID-19. Trimming at V came to 1 base and at J to 4 bases, leaving 13 bases not matched to a gene. Germline V gives CDR1 SNHLY, CDR2 FYNNEI. The CDR3 spans 18 residues. This clonotype was recorded many times. TCRdb processed the 5' RACE reads anew with MiXCR; each CDR3 protein has one entry. Among some 210,000 distinct CDR3 sequences listed, about 18% were seen once. The TCR was taken from an adult woman who had mild COVID-19 (a few samples of this study predate the infection). Cell type and time point are not known. The chain recombines TRBV2 with TRBJ2-5; 9 bases are a match to TRBD2. Sequencing was done on a sample of PBMCs or a T cell subset sorted from them (not recorded which). CDR3 nucleotide sequence: TGTGCCAGCAGTGAAGGGGAGCGGGGGGCCTCCTTCTTAGAGACCCAGTACTTC. Its translation: CASSEGERGASFLETQYF.